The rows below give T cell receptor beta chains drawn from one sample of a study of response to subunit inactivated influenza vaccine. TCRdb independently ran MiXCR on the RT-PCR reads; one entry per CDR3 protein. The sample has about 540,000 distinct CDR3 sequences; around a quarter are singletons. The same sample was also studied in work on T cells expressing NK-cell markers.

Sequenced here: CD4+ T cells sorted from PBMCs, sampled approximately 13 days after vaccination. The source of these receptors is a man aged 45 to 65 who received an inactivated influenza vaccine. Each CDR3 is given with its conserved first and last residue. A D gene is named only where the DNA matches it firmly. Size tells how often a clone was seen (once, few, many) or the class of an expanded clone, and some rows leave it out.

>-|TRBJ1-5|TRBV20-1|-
TGCAGTGCTAGGGACGCGAGCCAGCCCCAGCATTTT
CSARDASQPQHF
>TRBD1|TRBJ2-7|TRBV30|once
TGTGCCTGGAGTTTAGGGGGCGCGGTACACGAGCAGTACTTC
CAWSLGGAVHEQYF
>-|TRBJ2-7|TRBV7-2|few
TGTGCCAGCCGGGACGCGTCGTCCTACGAGCAGTACTTC
CASRDASSYEQYF
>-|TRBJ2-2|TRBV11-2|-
TGTGCCAGCAGCCCCCCCACCCGGGGGTCCGGGGAGCTGTTTTTT
CASSPPTRGSGELFF
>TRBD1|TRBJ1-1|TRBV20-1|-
TGCAGTGCCACCGGGACAGTAGGGTTCACTGAAGCTTTCTTT
CSATGTVGFTEAFF
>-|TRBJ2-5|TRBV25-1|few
TGTGCCAGCAGTGAAAACGAGACCCAGTACTTC
CASSENETQYF
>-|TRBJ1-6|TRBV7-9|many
TGTGCCAGCAGCTTACAGGGCTATAATTCACCCCTCCACTTT
CASSLQGYNSPLHF
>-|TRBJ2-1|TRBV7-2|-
TGTGCCAGCAATATATGGGGGCGGGGCAGCTCCTACAATGAGCAGTTCTTC
CASNIWGRGSSYNEQFF
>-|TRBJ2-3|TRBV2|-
TGTGCCAGCAGCCAGGCAGTAGATACGCAGTATTTT
CASSQAVDTQYF
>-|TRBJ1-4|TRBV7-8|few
TGTGCCAGCAGCTTCGGGACCGGTGATGTTGGAGAAAAACTGTTTTTT
CASSFGTGDVGEKLFF
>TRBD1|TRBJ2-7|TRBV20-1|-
TGCAGTGCTAGCCCACAGGGGATTCGCGAGCAGTACTTC
CSASPQGIREQYF
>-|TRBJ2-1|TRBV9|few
TGTGCCAGCAGCGTAAGGCGGGGAAGCTCCTACAATGAGCAGTTCTTC
CASSVRRGSSYNEQFF
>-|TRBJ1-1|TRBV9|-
TGTGCCAGCAGCGTAGACCCGCAGGGCACTGAAGCTTTCTTT
CASSVDPQGTEAFF
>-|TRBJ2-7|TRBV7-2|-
TGTGCCAGCAGCGTTACCGGGACTTTGACTTACGAGCAGTACTTC
CASSVTGTLTYEQYF
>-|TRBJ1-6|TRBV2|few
TGTGCCAGCAGTGACCAGCATGGATCACCCCTCCACTTT
CASSDQHGSPLHF
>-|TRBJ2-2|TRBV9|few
TGTGCCAGCAGCGCCCGGGGGGCTAGCCCCGGGGAGCTGTTTTTT
CASSARGASPGELFF
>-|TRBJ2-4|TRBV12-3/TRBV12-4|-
TGTGCCAGCAGCACATCAATACAGGGTAACATTCAGTACTTC
CASSTSIQGNIQYF
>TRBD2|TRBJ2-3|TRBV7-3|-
TGTGCCAGCAGCTTACGTTTTAGCGGGAGAACAGATACGCAGTATTTT
CASSLRFSGRTDTQYF
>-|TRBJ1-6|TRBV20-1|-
TGCAGTGCTCGTCCGCTGGGAAGCTCCTATAATTCACCCCTCCACTTT
CSARPLGSSYNSPLHF
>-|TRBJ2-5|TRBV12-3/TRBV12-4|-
TGTGCCAGCAGTTTACTCCCCCGCAGGGACGCCCGGTTC
CASSLLPRRDARF
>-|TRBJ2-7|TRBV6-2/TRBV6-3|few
TGTGCCAGCAGCTTTCTTGGGAGTATCCACGAGCAGTACTTC
CASSFLGSIHEQYF
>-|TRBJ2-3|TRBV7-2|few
TGTGCCAGCAGCTTAGCTCAGGGGTGGCCAGATACGCAGTATTTT
CASSLAQGWPDTQYF
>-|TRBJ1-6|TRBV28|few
TGTGCCAGCAGAGGGTACAGGAATTCACCCCTCCACTTT
CASRGYRNSPLHF
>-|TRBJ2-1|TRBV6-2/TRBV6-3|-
TGTGCCAGCAGTTCCCGACAGCGAAATGAGCAGTTCTTC
CASSSRQRNEQFF
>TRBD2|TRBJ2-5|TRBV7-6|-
TGTGCCAGCAGCCCCGGTGGTAGCGGGGGATTTGAGACCCAGTACTTC
CASSPGGSGGFETQYF